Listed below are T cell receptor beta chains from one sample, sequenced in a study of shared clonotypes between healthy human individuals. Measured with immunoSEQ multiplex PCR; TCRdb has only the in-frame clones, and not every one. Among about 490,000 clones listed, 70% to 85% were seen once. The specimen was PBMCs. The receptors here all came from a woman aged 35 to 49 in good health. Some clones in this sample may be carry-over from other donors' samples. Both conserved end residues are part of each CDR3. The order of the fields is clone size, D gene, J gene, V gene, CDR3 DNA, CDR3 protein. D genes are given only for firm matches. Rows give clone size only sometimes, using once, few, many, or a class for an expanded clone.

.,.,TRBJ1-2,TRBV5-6,TGTGCCAGCAGCTTGAGGGGGTACGACTATGGCTACACCTTC,CASSLRGYDYGYTF
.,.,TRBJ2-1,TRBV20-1,TGCAGTACAGGGTCTTCGGAGCAGTTCTTC,CSTGSSEQFF
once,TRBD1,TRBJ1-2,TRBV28,TGTGCCAGCAGTTCGGACAGGCAGGGTGGCTACACCTTC,CASSSDRQGGYTF
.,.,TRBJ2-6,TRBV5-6,TGTGCCAGCATACGAATGAGGAGCTCTGGGGCCAACGTCCTGACTTTC,CASIRMRSSGANVLTF
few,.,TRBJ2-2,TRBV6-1,TGTGCCAGCAGGGCGACCGGGGAGCTGTTTTTT,CASRATGELFF
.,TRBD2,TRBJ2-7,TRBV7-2,TGTGCCAGCAGCACAAGCGGGGGGTCCTCCTACGAGCAGTACTTC,CASSTSGGSSYEQYF
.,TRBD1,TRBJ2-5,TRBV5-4,TGTGCCAGCAACTTGGACAGGGGGGAGACCCAGTACTTC,CASNLDRGETQYF
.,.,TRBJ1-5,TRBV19,TGTGCCAGTAGTCCCTTCAATAGCAATCAGCCCCAGCATTTT,CASSPFNSNQPQHF
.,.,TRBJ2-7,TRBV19,TGTGCCAGTAGTATAGAGAGCTCCTACGAGCAGTACTTC,CASSIESSYEQYF
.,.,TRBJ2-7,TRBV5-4,TGTGCCAGCAGCGAGGGGGACTCCTACGAGCAGTACTTC,CASSEGDSYEQYF
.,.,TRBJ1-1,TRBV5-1,TGCGCCAGCAGCCTCTCCGGGGGGTTGTATGGTGAAGCTTTCTTT,CASSLSGGLYGEAFF
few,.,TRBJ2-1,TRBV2,TGTGCCAGCAGGTTTACCCCGGCTCAGGGTGAGCAGTTCTTC,CASRFTPAQGEQFF
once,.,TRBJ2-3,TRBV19,TGTGCCAGTAGTTTCCTCACAGATACGCAGTATTTT,CASSFLTDTQYF
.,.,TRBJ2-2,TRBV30,TGTGCCTGGAGTAGGCAGAACACCGGGGAGCTGTTTTTT,CAWSRQNTGELFF
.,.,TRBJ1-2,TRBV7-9,TGTGCCAGCAGCCCCGGGACACCCTATGGCTACACCTTC,CASSPGTPYGYTF
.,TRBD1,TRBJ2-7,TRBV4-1,TGCGCCAGCAGCCTATTGCAGGGGGCGGGTGAGCAGTACTTC,CASSLLQGAGEQYF
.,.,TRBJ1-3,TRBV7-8,TGTGCCAGCAGCCTGCGACAGGTCCTCTCTGGAAACACCATATATTTT,CASSLRQVLSGNTIYF
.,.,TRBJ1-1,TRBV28,TGTGCCAGCAGTTTAAATAGGGTCGAAGCTTTCTTT,CASSLNRVEAFF
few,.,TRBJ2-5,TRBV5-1,TGCGCCAGCAGCTTGGGCGTTGGTGATCAAGAGACCCAGTACTTC,CASSLGVGDQETQYF
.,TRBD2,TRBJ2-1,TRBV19,TGTGCCAGTAGTATCGGACTAGTCCCAAATGAGCAGTTCTTC,CASSIGLVPNEQFF
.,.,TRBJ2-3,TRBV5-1,TGCGCCAGCAGCTTGGTTGATCTAAGCACAGATACGCAGTATTTT,CASSLVDLSTDTQYF
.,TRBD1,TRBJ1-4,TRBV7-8,TGTGCCAGCAGAACCGGGACAGGGGGCGCCCCCAATGAAAAACTGTTTTTT,CASRTGTGGAPNEKLFF
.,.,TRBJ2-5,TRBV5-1,TGCGCCAGCAGCTTGAGCGCGGCTGAGACCCAGTACTTC,CASSLSAAETQYF
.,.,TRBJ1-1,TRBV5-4,TGTGCCAGCAGCTTGGTGGCAGGGGCGAGGATGAACACTGAAGCTTTCTTT,CASSLVAGARMNTEAFF
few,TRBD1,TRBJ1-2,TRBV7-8,TGTGCCAGCAGCTTAGGACAGGGAGTCTGGTACGGCTACACCTTC,CASSLGQGVWYGYTF
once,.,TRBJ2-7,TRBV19,TGTGCCAGTAGTATCAGGGTGGGAGTTTACGAGCAGTACTTC,CASSIRVGVYEQYF
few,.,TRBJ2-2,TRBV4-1,TGCGCCAGCAGCCAATACGGGTCGCAAAACACCGGGGAGCTGTTTTTT,CASSQYGSQNTGELFF
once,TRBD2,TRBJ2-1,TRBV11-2,TGTGCCAGCAGCTTAGGTACTAGCGGGAGAGGGGCTAATGAGCAGTTCTTC,CASSLGTSGRGANEQFF
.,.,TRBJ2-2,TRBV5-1,TGCGCCAGCAGGTCCGCCGCAGGTGCCGGGGAGCTGTTTTTT,CASRSAAGAGELFF
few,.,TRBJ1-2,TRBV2,TGTGCCAGCACACTCCCGCCGGGAGGCTACACCTTC,CASTLPPGGYTF
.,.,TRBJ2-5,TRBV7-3,TGTGCCAGCAGCTTAGGGGTGGGAGACCAAGAGACCCAGTACTTC,CASSLGVGDQETQYF
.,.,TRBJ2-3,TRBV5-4,TGTGCCAGCAGCTTGGGACCCCTGAGCACAGATACGCAGTATTTT,CASSLGPLSTDTQYF
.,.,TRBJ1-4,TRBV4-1,TGCGCCAGCAGCCAAGTCTTTACCTATAATGAAAAACTGTTTTTT,CASSQVFTYNEKLFF
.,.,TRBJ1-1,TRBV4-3,TGCGCCAGCACCCTAAGAGGTGGAGGGGGGGGTATGAAGAGGGCTGAAGCTTTCTTT,CASTLRGGGGGMKRAEAFF
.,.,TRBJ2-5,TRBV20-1,TGCAGTGCTCAAAGGGAATCCCAGTACTTC,CSAQRESQYF
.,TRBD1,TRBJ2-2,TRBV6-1,TGTGCCAGCACCCCGGGACAGGGGGCTTCCGGGGAGCTGTTTTTT,CASTPGQGASGELFF
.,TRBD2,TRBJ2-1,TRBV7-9,TGCGCCAGCAGCCCCTGGGAGGGCGCTCCGCAGTTCTTC,CASSPWEGAPQFF
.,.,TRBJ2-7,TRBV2,TGTGCCAGCTATGACAGGAGTCATTACGAGCAGTACTTC,CASYDRSHYEQYF
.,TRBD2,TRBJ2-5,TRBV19,TGTGCCAGTAATCGGAGGGGAGGGGAAGAGACCCAGTACTTC,CASNRRGGEETQYF
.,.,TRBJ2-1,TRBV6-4,TGTGCCAGCAGTAAAGGGGATGGCTCCTACAATGAGCAGTTCTTC,CASSKGDGSYNEQFF
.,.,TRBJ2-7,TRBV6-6,TGTGCCAGCAGTTACAGGGGCCCCTACGAGCAGTACTTC,CASSYRGPYEQYF
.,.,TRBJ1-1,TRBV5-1,TGCGCCAGCAGCTTGAGGCACCCGAACACTGAAGCTTTCTTT,CASSLRHPNTEAFF
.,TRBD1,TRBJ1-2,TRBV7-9,TGTGCCAGCAGCTTAGTCGGACAGGGGTTTGGCTACACCTTC,CASSLVGQGFGYTF
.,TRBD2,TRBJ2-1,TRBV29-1,TGCAGCGTTGAACAGGCTAGCGGGTCCCCCGAGCAGTTCTTC,CSVEQASGSPEQFF
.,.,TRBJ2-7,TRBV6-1,TGTGCCAGCAGGAGGGACATCTCCTACGAGCAGTACTTC,CASRRDISYEQYF
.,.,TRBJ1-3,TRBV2,TGTGCCAGCAGTGACGCGGCGGGAGGAAACACCATATATTTT,CASSDAAGGNTIYF
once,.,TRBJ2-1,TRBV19,TGTGCCAGTAGTATCGGGGATAGCGGCCCCTTCAATGAGCAGTTCTTC,CASSIGDSGPFNEQFF
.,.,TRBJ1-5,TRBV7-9,TGTGCCAGCAGCTCCGCAGGGATGCAGCCCCAGCATTTT,CASSSAGMQPQHF
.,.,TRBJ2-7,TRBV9,TGTGCCAGCAGCGTAGCTTGGGGGCCCTCCTACGAGCAGTACTTC,CASSVAWGPSYEQYF
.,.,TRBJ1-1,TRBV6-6,TGTGCCAGCAGTTACGACCAGACGAACACTGAAGCTTTCTTT,CASSYDQTNTEAFF
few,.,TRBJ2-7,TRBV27,TGTGCCAGCAGTTCCTTTGTGGCAGATTACTCCTACGAGCAGTACTTC,CASSSFVADYSYEQYF
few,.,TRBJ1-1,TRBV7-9,TGTGCCAGCAGCTTATTGCAGGGGTCCACTGAAGCTTTCTTT,CASSLLQGSTEAFF
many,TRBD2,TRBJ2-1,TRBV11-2,TGTGCCAGCGCTAGGGGTCGCGGGAGGGCCTCCTACAATGAGCAGTTCTTC,CASARGRGRASYNEQFF